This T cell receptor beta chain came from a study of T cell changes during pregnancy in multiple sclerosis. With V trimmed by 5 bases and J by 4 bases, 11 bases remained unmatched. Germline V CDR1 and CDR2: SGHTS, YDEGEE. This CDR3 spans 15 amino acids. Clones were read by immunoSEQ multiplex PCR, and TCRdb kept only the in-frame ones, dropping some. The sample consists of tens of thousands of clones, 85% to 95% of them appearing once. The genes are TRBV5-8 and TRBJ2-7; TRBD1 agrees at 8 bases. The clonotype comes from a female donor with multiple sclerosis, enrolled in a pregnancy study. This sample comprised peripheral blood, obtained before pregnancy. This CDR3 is CASSSGQGPMYEQYF. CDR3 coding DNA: TGTGCCAGCAGTTCCGGACAGGGCCCAATGTACGAGCAGTACTTC.